The 20 T cell receptor beta chains below were found in one sample sequenced in a study of blood T cell repertoires in COVID-19. Generated by immunoSEQ multiplex PCR, the TCRdb table keeps only in-frame clones and is missing some. The data contain 90,000 or so clones, 81% of them singletons. What was sequenced was peripheral blood. The receptors originated from a man aged 80 or over with active or convalescent COVID-19.

J is TRBJ2-3 and V is TRBV9, with 9 bases identical to TRBD1. J lost 6 bases, V lost 1 base, and 6 bases had no gene match. CDR1 is SGDLS and CDR2 is YYNGEE in the germline V gene. The CDR3 extends over 15 amino acids. The CDR3 sequence is CASSVRDRAWDTQYF. DNA for the CDR3: TGTGCCAGCAGCGTACGGGACAGGGCGTGGGATACGCAGTATTTT.

The V and J genes are TRBV19 and TRBJ2-3; 10 nucleotides align to TRBD1. Germline trimming cut 7 bases from V and 5 bases from J; bases unmatched to any gene: 9. Germline loops: CDR1 LNHDA, CDR2 SQIVND (reference sequence). The length of the CDR3 is 15 residues. The DNA for the CDR3 is TGTGCCAGTACCTCGGGGACAGGGGAAGGAGATACGCAGTATTTT. As protein: CASTSGTGEGDTQYF.

This chain uses TRBV5-1 with TRBJ1-5; tentatively, D is TRBD1 (5 bases). The CDR3 is 16 residues long. V was clipped by 0 bases and J by 4 bases, with 14 bases between them. Per germline, CDR1 SGHRS and CDR2 YFSETQ. This CDR3 is CASSLVPGRENQPQHF. In DNA form, the CDR3 reads TGCGCCAGCAGCTTGGTTCCAGGGAGGGAGAATCAGCCCCAGCATTTT.

The rearrangement joins TRBV5-5 to TRBJ2-5; 7 bases align to TRBD1. CDR1 is SGHKS, CDR2 YYEKEE, per germline (reference sequence). CDR3 length: 15 amino acids. V lost 4 bases and J lost 0; bases outside the gene matches: 6. CDR3 amino acids: CASSTRTGYQETQYF. CDR3 nucleotide sequence: TGTGCCAGCAGCACCCGGACAGGCTACCAAGAGACCCAGTACTTC.

This sequence joins TRBV11-2 and TRBJ1-2; maybe TRBD1 (5 bases). V was cut by 1 base and J by 8 bases, with 17 bases left in between. This CDR3 has 15 residues. Looked up from germline, CDR1 is SGHAT and CDR2 is FQNNGV. The CDR3 here is CASSLALGGGEGYTF. The CDR3, as DNA: TGTGCCAGCAGCTTAGCCCTCGGGGGGGGAGAAGGCTACACCTTC.

This clone has only a few counts. The chain links TRBV7-9 to TRBJ1-5, with TRBD1 matching over 8 bases. Germline V lookup: CDR1 SEHNR, CDR2 FQNEAQ (reference sequence). Trimming removed 1 base from V and 5 bases from J; junction bases left unmatched: 13. The CDR3 has 18 residues. CDR3 bases: TGTGCCAGCAGCTTAGACCCCGGACAGGGAAGGAGGGATCAGCCCCAGCATTTT. Its translation is CASSLDPGQGRRDQPQHF.

The chain links TRBV19 to TRBJ1-2, with unresolved D. The CDR3 loop spans 12 amino acids. Germline CDR1 and CDR2: LNHDA and SQIVND (reference sequence). V shed 0 bases and J shed 9 bases, with 8 bases lying between them. CDR3: CASSIDDTSYTF. The CDR3 bases are TGTGCCAGTAGTATAGACGACACCAGCTACACCTTC. Full variable domain (missing parts from reference TRBV19 and TRBJ1-2): DGGITQSPKYLFRKEGQNVTLSCEQNLNHDAMYWYRQDPGQGLRLIYYSQIVNDFQKGDIAEGYSVSREKKESFPLTVTSAQKNPTAFYLCASSIDDTSYTFGSGTRLTVV.

V is TRBV2 and J is TRBJ2-7; 9 bases are a match to TRBD1. CDR3 length: 14 amino acids. Germline CDR1 reads SNHLY; CDR2 reads FYNNEI. V shed 6 bases and J 1 base; nucleotides not matched to a gene: 4. The CDR3 spells CASRAGTGSYEQYF. Written as DNA, the CDR3 is TGTGCCAGCAGAGCCGGGACAGGGTCCTACGAGCAGTACTTC.

This clone turned up a few times. The chain carries TRBV28 and TRBJ1-1; possibly TRBD1 for D (6 bases). This CDR3 has 13 amino acids. Trimming cost V 4 bases and J 6 bases, with 12 bases left between them. Germline loops: CDR1 MDHEN, CDR2 SYDVKM. Written as DNA, the CDR3 is TGTGCCAGCAGTTCCAGCAGGGGTCCTGAAGCTTTCTTT. Protein: CASSSSRGPEAFF. The whole variable domain, remainder taken from reference TRBV28 and TRBJ1-1, is DVKVTQSSRYLVKRTGEKVFLECVQDMDHENMFWYRQDPGLGLRLIYFSYDVKMKEKGDIPEGYSVSREKKERFSLILESASTNQTSMYLCASSSSRGPEAFFGQGTRLTVV.

This chain joins TRBV13 and TRBJ2-7, with TRBD2 identical over 7 bases. The germline CDR1 and CDR2 sequences are PRHDT and FYEKMQ (reference sequence). The CDR3 runs to 14 residues. J gave up 6 bases and V 5 bases, and 10 bases lay outside the gene matches. Here the CDR3 reads CASSPTVGGGEQYF. CDR3 bases: TGTGCCAGCAGCCCCACGGTGGGGGGGGGCGAGCAGTACTTC.

The genes are TRBV7-8 and TRBJ2-7; 11 bases align to TRBD2. The CDR3 is made up of 15 amino acids. Germline V gives CDR1 SGHVS, CDR2 FQNEAQ. The V segment lost 3 bases and the J segment 5 bases; nucleotides outside the gene matches: 6. CDR3 residues: CASSLVSGGADEQYF. For the CDR3, the DNA is TGTGCCAGCAGCTTGGTTAGCGGGGGGGCGGACGAGCAGTACTTC.

This rearrangement joins TRBV28 to TRBJ1-2; D is undetermined. Germline V lookup: CDR1 MDHEN, CDR2 SYDVKM. The CDR3 loop spans 16 amino acids. Trimming took off 2 bases at V and 0 bases at J, with 13 bases between the two ends. The chain's CDR3 is CASSLTGGRANYGYTF. The CDR3 DNA reads TGTGCCAGCAGTTTAACCGGAGGCAGAGCTAACTATGGCTACACCTTC.

The chain joins TRBV5-5 to TRBJ1-4, with a possible D match to TRBD1 (6 bases). Germline V gene lookup returns CDR1 SGHKS and CDR2 YYEKEE (reference sequence). Trimming took 4 bases from V and 3 from J, leaving 13 bases between them. The CDR3 is 15 amino acids. CDR3 coding DNA: TGTGCCAGCAGCACACAGGGTCTCCCTAATGAAAAACTGTTTTTT. It yields the protein CASSTQGLPNEKLFF. Together with reference TRBV5-5 and TRBJ1-4, the CDR3 gives the full variable domain: DAGVTQSPTHLIKTRGQQVTLRCSPISGHKSVSWYQQVLGQGPQFIFQYYEKEERGRGNFPDRFSARQFPNYSSELNVNALLLGDSALYLCASSTQGLPNEKLFFGSGTQLSVL.

This clone was seen only a few times. The chain has TRBV5-1 and TRBJ1-3; D is uncertain. V shed 0 bases and J shed 4 bases, with 8 bases lying between them. The CDR3 consists of 14 residues. Germline-derived CDR1 and CDR2 are SGHRS and YFSETQ. CDR3 sequence reads: CASSLGQVGNTIYF. CDR3 sequence (DNA): TGCGCCAGCAGCTTGGGTCAGGTCGGAAACACCATATATTTT.

This chain links TRBV18 with TRBJ2-7, with TRBD1 matching over 10 bases. Germline V gives CDR1 KGHSH, CDR2 LQKENI. The CDR3 totals 14 residues. V trimming: 3 bases; J trimming: 5 bases; junction bases outside the gene matches: 4. CDR3 sequence reads: CASSPGTGVDEQYF. Written as DNA, the CDR3 is TGTGCCAGCTCACCTGGGACAGGGGTTGACGAGCAGTACTTC.

This rearrangement joins TRBV27 to TRBJ1-6, with D possibly being TRBD1 (5 bases). The CDR3 is made up of 15 amino acids. Germline V CDR1 and CDR2: MNHEY, SMNVEV (reference sequence). V was cut by 5 bases and J by 5 bases, with 13 bases left in between. Here the CDR3 DNA reads TGTGCCAGCAGTATAAGACAGCTCAATAATTCACCCCTCCACTTT. Its translation is CASSIRQLNNSPLHF.

The V gene is TRBV4-1, the J gene TRBJ2-7, with 7 bases aligning to TRBD1. The germline V gene encodes CDR1 MGHRA and CDR2 YSYEKL. With 2 bases clipped from V and 1 base from J, the junction kept 2 bases outside the gene matches. The CDR3 length is 14 residues. CDR3 DNA: TGCGCCAGCAGCCAAAACAGGGGATCCTACGAGCAGTACTTC. Protein sequence: CASSQNRGSYEQYF.

J is TRBJ1-1 and V is TRBV6-5; 8 nucleotides match TRBD1. The CDR3 is made up of 16 amino acids. Germline CDR1 reads MNHEY; CDR2 reads SVGAGI. Trimming took 2 bases from V and 3 from J; bases not matched to a gene: 8. CDR3 sequence (DNA): TGTGCCAGCAGTTACGGACAGGGATGGATTCACACTGAAGCTTTCTTT. Residues: CASSYGQGWIHTEAFF.

The chain has TRBV7-2 and TRBJ2-5, with 7 bases aligning to TRBD1. The germline CDR1 and CDR2 sequences are SGHTA and FQGNSA. The CDR3 spans 15 residues. Trimming cost V 1 base and J 2 bases; bases outside gene matches: 4. For the CDR3, the DNA is TGTGCCAGCAGCTTAGGAGGGGGCCTACAAGAGACCCAGTACTTC. It codes for CASSLGGGLQETQYF.

The chain carries TRBV5-4 and TRBJ1-6; TRBD1 aligns across 8 bases. Germline V gives CDR1 SGHNT, CDR2 YYREEE (reference sequence). Losses at the gene ends were 4 bases for V and 4 bases for J; bases not matched to a gene: 10. CDR3 length: 17 amino acids. The CDR3 here is CASSRMGQALYNSPLHF. The DNA for the CDR3 is TGTGCCAGCAGCCGGATGGGACAGGCCCTTTATAATTCACCCCTCCACTTT.